This T cell receptor beta chain comes out of a study of radiotherapy plus CTLA-4 blockade in lung cancer. Receiving focal radiation plus CTLA-4 blockade with ipilimumab were patients who had chemo-refractory metastatic non-small-cell lung cancer. The V segment lost 1 base and the J segment 0 bases; nucleotides outside the gene matches: 6. The germline CDR1 and CDR2 sequences are SGHTA and FQGTGA. The length of the CDR3 is 18 residues. Libraries were prepared by immunoSEQ multiplex PCR; TCRdb keeps only in-frame clonotypes and omits some of them. The sample has some 73,000 clones, under 90% seen once.

This sample comprised peripheral blood, obtained from a patient treated with radiotherapy plus ipilimumab. The sequence was collected from a human donor with non-small cell lung cancer who had stable disease on radiotherapy plus ipilimumab. This chain joins TRBV7-3 and TRBJ2-1; 10 nucleotides match TRBD2. CDR3 sequence reads: CASSLRGTSAVSYNEQFF. The CDR3 bases are TGTGCCAGCAGCTTAAGAGGGACTAGCGCTGTCTCCTACAATGAGCAGTTCTTC.